The 26 T cell receptor beta chains below were found in one sample sequenced in a study of Ad26.COV2.S vaccination and SARS-CoV-2 variants. Assay: immunoSEQ multiplex PCR; the TCRdb copy retains only in-frame clones and omits some. The sample includes about 420,000 clones, approximately 87% of them seen just once. Treatment described: around 19 received Ad26.COV2.S at low or high dose, single or two shots; about 5 received placebo; per-sample allocation not given. Collection of samples fell on day 63 after the first vaccine or placebo injection. The starting material was peripheral blood, obtained in a trial of Ad26.COV2.S vaccine versus placebo. These receptor sequences come from a person between 18 and 60 years old who received the Ad26.COV2.S COVID-19 vaccine or a placebo.

The rearrangement joins TRBV6-5 to TRBJ1-2; D not resolved. The CDR3 totals 15 residues. Trimming removed 6 bases from V and 4 bases from J, with 18 bases in between. CDR1 MNHEY and CDR2 SVGAGI come from the germline V gene. Written as DNA, the CDR3 is TGTGCCAGCAGGTCGGCAGTCGGCGATTTCTATGGCTACACCTTC. As protein: CASRSAVGDFYGYTF.

The chain is built from TRBV5-1 and TRBJ1-5; 7 nucleotides align to TRBD1. Unmatched junction bases numbered 7, after V lost 4 bases and J lost 3 bases. CDR1 is SGHRS and CDR2 is YFSETQ in the germline V gene. The CDR3 runs to 15 residues. The CDR3 reads CASSLGDSLNQPQHF. CDR3 in DNA: TGCGCCAGCAGCCTGGGGGACAGTCTCAATCAGCCCCAGCATTTT.

This chain uses TRBV7-9 with TRBJ2-2; D is unresolved. Trimming pared 5 bases from V and 1 base from J, leaving 11 bases between. Germline V gives CDR1 SEHNR, CDR2 FQNEAQ (reference sequence). This CDR3 spans 15 amino acids. The CDR3 spells CASSPPDGNTGELFF. CDR3 coding DNA: TGTGCCAGCAGCCCCCCGGACGGGAACACCGGGGAGCTGTTTTTT.

The V and J genes are TRBV5-5 and TRBJ1-4; tentatively, D is TRBD1 (6 bases). The CDR3 length is 15 residues. Trimming removed 3 bases from V and 11 bases from J, with 20 bases in between. Germline CDR1 and CDR2: SGHKS and YYEKEE (reference sequence). The CDR3 nucleotides read TGTGCCAGCAGCTCTCCGGGGGCGTACTCGGAGAAACTGTTTTTT. Residues: CASSSPGAYSEKLFF.

The CDR3 sequence: CASSTRQGEGYTF. The DNA of the CDR3 is TGCGCCAGCAGCACGCGACAGGGTGAAGGCTACACCTTC. The chain employs TRBV5-1 and TRBJ1-2; 7 bases fit TRBD1. CDR3 length: 13 amino acids. The V segment lost 4 bases and the J segment 8 bases; nucleotides outside the gene matches: 8. Germline V gene data show CDR1 as SGHRS and CDR2 as YFSETQ.

The rearrangement joins TRBV11-2 to TRBJ2-5; a possible D gene is TRBD2 (5 bases). This CDR3 is 16 amino acids long. Germline CDR1 and CDR2: SGHAT and FQNNGV. Trimming pared 3 bases from V and 2 bases from J, leaving 16 bases between. The CDR3 protein is CASSFNPLAQQETQYF. The CDR3 coding sequence is TGTGCCAGCAGCTTTAACCCGCTAGCCCAACAAGAGACCCAGTACTTC.

V usage is TRBV10-3 and J usage is TRBJ1-6, with D possibly being TRBD1 (5 bases). Trimming stripped 9 bases from V and 7 bases from J, with 16 bases between. This CDR3 comprises 14 residues. From germline, CDR1 is ENHRY and CDR2 SYGVKD. Here the CDR3 reads CAISRDVGNSPLHF. For the CDR3, the DNA is TGTGCCATTAGCAGGGACGTAGGGAATTCACCCCTCCACTTT.

V is TRBV5-8 and J is TRBJ1-5; D is unclear. Trimming stripped 0 bases from V and 7 bases from J, with 14 bases between. Germline V CDR1 and CDR2: SGHTS, YDEGEE. The CDR3 is 15 amino acids. CDR3 loop: CASSLVAGSRQPQHF. In DNA, the CDR3 is TGTGCCAGCAGCTTGGTGGCGGGGAGTCGACAGCCCCAGCATTTT.

The rearrangement joins TRBV6-6 to TRBJ1-1; possibly TRBD1 for D (6 bases). This CDR3 region has 15 residues. Germline CDR1 and CDR2: MNHNY and SVGAGI (reference sequence). V shed 6 bases and J shed 1 base, with 15 bases lying between them. CDR3: CASRHRMTGNTEAFF. The CDR3 DNA is TGTGCCAGCAGACACCGGATGACAGGGAACACTGAAGCTTTCTTT.

This chain joins TRBV11-2 and TRBJ1-2, with 8 bases fitting TRBD1. This CDR3 has 15 amino acids. Unmatched junction bases numbered 5, after V lost 1 base and J lost 4 bases. Germline V CDR1 and CDR2: SGHAT, FQNNGV. The CDR3 DNA is TGTGCCAGCAGCTTAGTGGCAGGGGGCTCCTATGGCTACACCTTC. Encoded protein: CASSLVAGGSYGYTF. The whole variable domain, filled in from reference TRBV11-2 and TRBJ1-2, reads EAGVAQSPRYKIIEKRQSVAFWCNPISGHATLYWYQQILGQGPKLLIQFQNNGVVDDSQLPKDRFSAERLKGVDSTLKIQPAKLEDSAVYLCASSLVAGGSYGYTFGSGTRLTVV.

The V gene is TRBV4-1, the J gene TRBJ2-1, with 8 nucleotides matching TRBD1. The CDR3 extends over 18 amino acids. Looked up from germline, CDR1 is MGHRA and CDR2 is YSYEKL. V was clipped by 0 bases and J by 1 base; unmatched bases: 8. CDR3 bases: TGCGCCAGCAGCCAAGATCCCGGACAGGGTATTTCCTACAATGAGCAGTTCTTC. Its protein is CASSQDPGQGISYNEQFF.

The chain combines TRBV6-5 with TRBJ2-7; D remains unclear. The ends were cut back, 6 bases at V and 2 bases at J, with 17 bases in the middle. CDR3 length: 15 amino acids. Germline V CDR1 and CDR2: MNHEY, SVGAGI. In DNA, the CDR3 is TGTGCCAGCAGCCCGGGCGCCCTACCTACCTACGAGCAGTACTTC. It translates to CASSPGALPTYEQYF.

The sample holds one count of this clone. The rearrangement uses TRBV3-1 (or the pseudogene TRBV3-2) and TRBJ2-1, with D possibly matching TRBD1 (5 bases). Per the germline V gene, CDR1 is LGHDT and CDR2 is YNNKEL (reference sequence). V was trimmed by 1 base and J by 5 bases, leaving 12 bases between them. The CDR3 runs to 15 residues. The DNA of the CDR3 is TGTGCCAGCAGCCAAGTGGGGCAGGGCGACAATGAGCAGTTCTTC. Protein: CASSQVGQGDNEQFF.

V and J are TRBV6-1 and TRBJ2-5; 9 bases map to TRBD2. Germline CDR1 MNHNS, CDR2 SASEGT. This CDR3 is built from 14 residues. The ends lost 3 bases at V and 4 bases at J; junction bases unmatched: 3. CDR3 sequence (DNA): TGTGCCAGCAGTGAGCGGGGGGGCGGAGAGACCCAGTACTTC. The encoded protein is CASSERGGGETQYF.

Here the CDR3 DNA reads TGTGCCAGCAGCTTGGCCGGCCGAGGGGAGACCCAGTACTTC. Its protein product is CASSLAGRGETQYF. The rearrangement uses TRBV7-3 and TRBJ2-5, with D possibly matching TRBD2 (5 bases). V lost 3 bases to trimming and J lost 5 bases, with 13 bases between them. In germline, CDR1 is SGHTA, CDR2 FQGTGA. The CDR3 sequence is 14 residues long. Variable domain in full (rest from reference TRBV7-3 and TRBJ2-5): GAGVSQTPSNKVTEKGKYVELRCDPISGHTALYWYRQSLGQGPEFLIYFQGTGAADDSGLPNDRFFAVRPEGSVSTLKIQRTERGDSAVYLCASSLAGRGETQYFGPGTRLLVL.

The chain combines TRBV5-1 with TRBJ2-3, with D perhaps given as TRBD1 or TRBD2 (5 bases each). Trimming left V 5 bases short and J 2 bases short, with 12 bases between. CDR1 is SGHRS and CDR2 is YFSETQ in the germline V gene. This CDR3 is 14 amino acids long. The CDR3 sequence is CASRGEPTTDTQYF. The CDR3 bases are TGCGCCAGCAGAGGGGAGCCCACCACAGATACGCAGTATTTT.

The chain carries TRBV7-9 and TRBJ1-1; D unresolved. CDR3 size: 16 residues. V lost 4 bases and J 4 bases, leaving 19 bases between the germline ends. The germline V gene encodes CDR1 SEHNR and CDR2 FQNEAQ (reference sequence). The CDR3: CASSSPVGLKGTEAFF. The CDR3 DNA reads TGTGCCAGCAGCTCCCCGGTTGGGTTGAAGGGCACTGAAGCTTTCTTT. The full variable domain, its missing parts supplied by reference TRBV7-9 and TRBJ1-1, is DTGVSQNPRHKITKRGQNVTFRCDPISEHNRLYWYRQTLGQGPEFLTYFQNEAQLEKSRLLSDRFSAERPKGSFSTLEIQRTEQGDSAMYLCASSSPVGLKGTEAFFGQGTRLTVV.

This chain uses TRBV6-6 with TRBJ2-1; 14 bases are shared with TRBD2. The CDR3 is made up of 16 amino acids. V lost 7 bases, J lost 4 bases, and 6 bases stayed unmatched. Germline loops: CDR1 MNHNY, CDR2 SVGAGI (reference sequence). The CDR3 coding sequence is TGTGCCAGCACCGGACTAGCGGGGGGTATGTACAATGAGCAGTTCTTC. Protein: CASTGLAGGMYNEQFF.

This clone has just one count. The rearrangement links TRBV11-2 to TRBJ2-7, with D possibly matching TRBD1 (5 bases). Germline V lookup: CDR1 SGHAT, CDR2 FQNNGV. V lost 0 bases and J lost 3, with 6 bases in between. The CDR3 spans 13 residues. The CDR3 here is CASSLDQGYEQYF. In DNA, the CDR3 is TGTGCCAGCAGCTTAGACCAGGGCTACGAGCAGTACTTC.

The chain links TRBV21-1 to TRBJ2-7; TRBD1, the table's D call, was not compared with the DNA. TRBV21-1 is a listed pseudogene. This CDR3 is 15 amino acids long. As DNA, the CDR3 is TGTGCCAGCAGCAAAATCGGCAGGGGGCTTAGGGAGCAGTACTTC. Residues: CASSKIGRGLREQYF.

V usage is TRBV19 and J usage is TRBJ1-6; D remains ambiguous. In germline, CDR1 is LNHDA, CDR2 SQIVND (reference sequence). The CDR3 extends over 13 amino acids. The V and J ends lost 7 bases and 9 bases respectively, with 13 bases between them. The CDR3 DNA reads as TGTGCCAGTATGAGGATTGGTGGTTCACCCCTCCACTTT. It is translated as CASMRIGGSPLHF.

The rearrangement uses TRBV11-2 and TRBJ2-7, with 7 bases aligning to TRBD1. The length of the CDR3 is 15 residues. Per germline, CDR1 SGHAT and CDR2 FQNNGV. With 1 base clipped from V and 4 bases from J, the junction kept 7 bases outside the gene matches. As DNA, the CDR3 is TGTGCCAGCAGCTTAGCCATCCCACAGGGGTACGAGCAGTACTTC. It yields the protein CASSLAIPQGYEQYF. Drawing the rest from reference TRBV11-2 and TRBJ2-7, the complete variable domain is EAGVAQSPRYKIIEKRQSVAFWCNPISGHATLYWYQQILGQGPKLLIQFQNNGVVDDSQLPKDRFSAERLKGVDSTLKIQPAKLEDSAVYLCASSLAIPQGYEQYFGPGTRLTVT.

The chain couples TRBV2 to TRBJ1-3, with D unresolved. V was cut by 3 bases and J by 0 bases, with 6 bases left in between. The CDR3 runs 14 residues. Germline V gene sequence: CDR1 SNHLY, CDR2 FYNNEI. The CDR3 loop reads CASSESYSGNTIYF. As DNA, the CDR3 is TGTGCCAGCAGTGAGTCATACTCTGGAAACACCATATATTTT.

The chain uses TRBV10-3 and TRBJ1-6; D gene unclear. In germline, CDR1 is ENHRY, CDR2 SYGVKD. There are 13 residues in the CDR3. Trimming shortened V by 10 bases and J by 10 bases, and 17 bases separated the two germline ends. The CDR3 region has the DNA TGTGCCACCCTACCGTCGGCAGCATCACCCCTCCACTTT. Translation gives CATLPSAASPLHF.

This clone was counted between two and nine times. The chain employs TRBV6-5 and TRBJ2-1; 7 nucleotides match TRBD1. J gave up 1 base and V 4 bases, and 1 base lay outside the gene matches. The CDR3 loop spans 14 amino acids. The germline CDR1 and CDR2 sequences are MNHEY and SVGAGI. The CDR3 region has the DNA TGTGCCAGCAGTTCACAGGGGTCCTACAATGAGCAGTTCTTC. It yields the protein CASSSQGSYNEQFF.

This clone was recorded only once. This chain joins TRBV23-1 and TRBJ2-1; 10 bases match TRBD2. TRBV23-1 is marked as an open reading frame, function uncertain. There are 16 residues in the CDR3. Trimming took 6 bases from V and 9 from J; bases not matched to a gene: 14. The CDR3 DNA sequence: TGCGCCAGCAGCACGCCTTTAGCGGGGGGACGGCCTGAGCAGTTCTTC. Amino acids: CASSTPLAGGRPEQFF.